These 23 T cell receptor beta chains share one sample of origin, sequenced in a study of CD8 T cells in ankylosing spondylitis. TCRdb redid the calling of the 5' RACE reads with MiXCR, one entry per CDR3 protein. Among 200,000 to 300,000 distinct CDR3 sequences listed, 20% to 30% were seen once. Source material: blood, either unsorted or a sorted T cell fraction (not recorded which). Receptor source: a male donor with ankylosing spondylitis or in good health (not recorded which).

This clonotype was recorded at least ten times. The chain is built from TRBV4-1 and TRBJ1-2; a weak D match, TRBD1 (6 bases). The CDR3 runs 14 residues. V gave up 4 bases and J gave up 5 bases, with 14 bases separating them. Germline CDR1 and CDR2: MGHRA and YSYEKL. The CDR3 sequence: CASSRYTGSYGYTF. The CDR3 DNA follows: TGCGCCAGCAGCCGTTATACAGGGTCTTATGGCTACACCTTC.

The V and J genes are TRBV10-3 and TRBJ1-5, with D unresolved. CDR3 length: 13 residues. V was pared by 6 bases and J by 3 bases, with 9 bases between. The germline CDR1 and CDR2 sequences are ENHRY and SYGVKD. Here the CDR3 reads CAIRSQLNQPQHF. DNA for the CDR3: TGTGCCATCAGGTCCCAGCTCAATCAGCCCCAGCATTTT.

This clonotype has a single count. The genes are TRBV13 and TRBJ2-7, with D uncertain. Trimming removed 0 bases at V and 3 bases at J, with 9 bases between. The CDR3 extends over 14 amino acids. Germline CDR1 and CDR2: PRHDT and FYEKMQ (reference sequence). DNA for the CDR3: TGTGCCAGCAGCTTAGGCCAGTCTAACTACGAGCAGTACTTC. As protein: CASSLGQSNYEQYF. The variable domain in full, completed from reference TRBV13 and TRBJ2-7, reads AAGVIQSPRHLIKEKRETATLKCYPIPRHDTVYWYQQGPGQDPQFLISFYEKMQSDKGSIPDRFSAQQFSDYHSELNMSSLELGDSALYFCASSLGQSNYEQYFGPGTRLTVT.

This clonotype was observed many times. This chain links TRBV24-1 with TRBJ2-1, with TRBD2 identical over 8 bases. CDR1 and CDR2 from the germline V gene are KGHDR and SFDVKD. The CDR3 loop spans 16 amino acids. With 4 bases clipped from V and 4 bases from J, the junction kept 8 bases outside the gene matches. CDR3 in amino acids: CATSDSRGVGYNEQFF. The CDR3 DNA is TGTGCCACCAGTGACTCGCGGGGGGTGGGGTACAATGAGCAGTTCTTC.

The chain has TRBV12-3 or TRBV12-4 and TRBJ1-5; D is perhaps TRBD1 (6 bases). The CDR3 contains 15 residues. The V end was cut by 5 bases, the J end by 4 bases, with 15 bases between. CDR3 nucleotide sequence: TGTGCCAGCAGTGTATCCCAGGGGTGGAATCAGCCCCAGCATTTT. Protein product: CASSVSQGWNQPQHF.

This clonotype has ten or more counts. The chain joins TRBV3-1 to TRBJ2-2; D gene uncertain. Trimming stripped 3 bases from V and 5 bases from J, with 10 bases between. CDR3 length: 14 residues. Germline-derived CDR1 and CDR2 are LGHDT and YNNKEL (reference sequence). The CDR3 reads CASSQWQLTGELFF. For the CDR3, the DNA is TGTGCCAGCAGCCAGTGGCAGTTGACCGGGGAGCTGTTTTTT.

The chain carries TRBV20-1 and TRBJ2-5; D is perhaps TRBD1 or TRBD2 (5 bases each). Germline V lookup: CDR1 DFQATT, CDR2 SNEGSKA (reference sequence). The length of the CDR3 is 15 residues. Trimming pared 3 bases from V and 0 bases from J, leaving 14 bases between. CDR3 bases: TGCAGTGCTAGCCCGACCACGGGACACCAAGAGACCCAGTACTTC. Amino acids: CSASPTTGHQETQYF.

This clonotype was detected a few times. V and J are TRBV29-1 and TRBJ2-2; TRBD1 matches 7 bases. CDR3 length equals 15 residues. Germline CDR1 is SQVTM and CDR2 is ANQGSEA. The V and J ends lost 5 bases and 3 bases, in that order; junction bases with no gene match: 9. Here the CDR3 DNA reads TGCAGCGTTCCGACAGGGAAGGGGGACACCGGGGAGCTGTTTTTT. Residues: CSVPTGKGDTGELFF.

The chain employs TRBV12-3 or TRBV12-4 and TRBJ2-6, with D perhaps matching TRBD1 or TRBD2 (5 bases each). The CDR3 has 19 amino acids. The ends were cut back, 2 bases at V and 0 bases at J, with 17 bases in the middle. CDR3 sequence (DNA): TGTGCCAGCAGTTTAAGGGGACCCCTGATCGGCTCTGGGGCCAACGTCCTGACTTTC. Encoded protein: CASSLRGPLIGSGANVLTF.

This sequence joins TRBV9 and TRBJ2-7; D gene uncertain. CDR1 is SGDLS, CDR2 YYNGEE, per germline. The germline V and J ends were trimmed by 0 bases and 6 bases, with 10 bases remaining between them. This CDR3 is 13 amino acids long. The CDR3 DNA follows: TGTGCCAGCAGCGTAGACCACAAGCGCGAGCAGTACTTC. It codes for CASSVDHKREQYF.

The CDR3 DNA reads TGCAGTGCTAGTTGGTTGGCTCCAGATACGCAGTATTTT. Its protein is CSASWLAPDTQYF. J is TRBJ2-3 and V is TRBV20-1, with D uncertain. The CDR3 loop spans 13 amino acids. CDR1 and CDR2 (germline): DFQATT, SNEGSKA (reference sequence). The ends were cut back, 3 bases at V and 4 bases at J, with 11 bases in the middle.

Comments on this clonotype: Mismatch with germline at one junction end may stem from a read error. The J gene is TRBJ1-2, the V gene TRBV28, with 8 nucleotides matching TRBD1. Germline V gene data show CDR1 as MDHEN and CDR2 as SYDVKM. The CDR3 consists of 14 residues. The DNA for the CDR3 is TGTGCCAGCAGTTTCCCCGGACAGGGACGTGGCCACACCTTC. It encodes CASSFPGQGRGHTF.

This clonotype was counted a few times. V usage is TRBV6-1 and J usage is TRBJ2-7, with TRBD1 matching over 8 bases. Germline CDR1 MNHNS, CDR2 SASEGT. There are 14 residues in the CDR3. The V segment lost 6 bases and the J segment 2 bases; nucleotides outside the gene matches: 6. CDR3 in DNA: TGTGCCAGCAGCAGGGGGGACAGGACCTACGAGCAGTACTTC. Translated, it gives CASSRGDRTYEQYF.

This clonotype was seen repeatedly, ten times or more. CDR3 protein: CASSLAPSYEQYF. Here the CDR3 DNA reads TGCGCCAGCAGCTTAGCGCCCTCCTACGAGCAGTACTTC. The chain is built from TRBV5-1 and TRBJ2-7; D is uncertain. From germline, CDR1 is SGHRS and CDR2 YFSETQ. The germline V and J ends were trimmed by 2 bases and 0 bases, with 6 bases remaining between them. This CDR3 has 13 residues. Complete variable domain (other parts from reference TRBV5-1 and TRBJ2-7): KAGVTQTPRYLIKTRGQQVTLSCSPISGHRSVSWYQQTPGQGLQFLFEYFSETQRNKGNFPGRFSGRQFSNSRSEMNVSTLELGDSALYLCASSLAPSYEQYFGPGTRLTVT.

This chain joins TRBV12-3 or TRBV12-4 and TRBJ1-1; D ambiguous. The CDR3 spans 17 residues. V was shortened by 6 bases and J by 1 base, with 21 bases between the two germline ends. The CDR3 nucleotides read TGTGCCAGCAGCTTAAGGGCAGGCCGTACGACGAACACTGAAGCTTTCTTT. Translation: CASSLRAGRTTNTEAFF.

This clonotype was seen many times. The V call is TRBV12-5, the J call TRBJ2-1, with TRBD2 matching over 8 bases. The V gene end was trimmed by 1 base and the J gene end by 4 bases; junction bases not matched to a gene: 12. CDR1 LGHNT and CDR2 FRNRAP come from the germline V gene. The CDR3 contains 18 residues. The CDR3 loop is CASGLAGMSRGGYNEQFF. The CDR3 DNA sequence: TGTGCTAGTGGTTTGGCTGGGATGTCTCGCGGGGGGTACAATGAGCAGTTCTTC. Combining the CDR3 with reference TRBV12-5 and TRBJ2-1 gives the whole variable domain DARVTQTPRHKVTEMGQEVTMRCQPILGHNTVFWYRQTMMQGLELLAYFRNRAPLDDSGMPKDRFSAEMPDATLATLKIQPSEPRDSAVYFCASGLAGMSRGGYNEQFFGPGTRLTVL.

About this clonotype itself: The junction and the germline gene differ at one end; a read error may be behind it. J is TRBJ1-4 and V is TRBV20-1, with 9 bases matching TRBD1. CDR1 and CDR2 from the germline V gene are DFQATT and SNEGSKA (reference sequence). The CDR3 has 16 amino acids. CDR3 loop: CSARDPRDRAKEKLFF. Written as DNA, the CDR3 is TGCAGTGCTAGAGATCCCCGGGACAGGGCTAAGGAAAAACTGTTTTTT.

The chain joins TRBV5-1 to TRBJ2-2; D remains ambiguous. The CDR3 spans 17 residues. Trimming cost V 0 bases and J 0 bases, with 12 bases left between them. Looked up from germline, CDR1 is SGHRS and CDR2 is YFSETQ. The CDR3 protein is CASSLAGQASNTGELFF. DNA for the CDR3: TGCGCCAGCAGCTTGGCCGGGCAGGCCTCGAACACCGGGGAGCTGTTTTTT. The variable domain in full, with the rest retrieved from reference TRBV5-1 and TRBJ2-2, is KAGVTQTPRYLIKTRGQQVTLSCSPISGHRSVSWYQQTPGQGLQFLFEYFSETQRNKGNFPGRFSGRQFSNSRSEMNVSTLELGDSALYLCASSLAGQASNTGELFFGEGSRLTVL.

This clonotype was recorded a few times. The chain uses TRBV14 and TRBJ2-7, with D perhaps TRBD1 (6 bases). The ends were cut back, 6 bases at V and 0 bases at J, with 18 bases in the middle. The germline V gene encodes CDR1 SGHDN and CDR2 FVKESK. The CDR3 loop spans 16 amino acids. The CDR3 spells CASSRAGTRSSYEQYF. The CDR3 nucleotides are TGTGCCAGCAGTCGCGCAGGGACAAGGAGCTCCTACGAGCAGTACTTC.

In this sample, this clonotype turned up many times. The V and J genes are TRBV5-6 and TRBJ2-5; 11 bases align to TRBD1. Germline V gene data show CDR1 as SGHDT and CDR2 as YYEEEE. The V gene end was trimmed by 4 bases and the J gene end by 1 base; junction bases not matched to a gene: 6. There are 16 residues in the CDR3. The DNA for the CDR3 is TGTGCCAGCAGCCTAGGGACAGGGGGGTTCCAAGAGACCCAGTACTTC. As protein: CASSLGTGGFQETQYF.

This clonotype was counted between two and nine times. V is TRBV4-1 and J is TRBJ1-2; 11 nucleotides agree with TRBD1. The V and J ends lost 6 bases and 3 bases, in that order; junction bases with no gene match: 3. Germline V gene data show CDR1 as MGHRA and CDR2 as YSYEKL. CDR3 length: 14 residues. The CDR3 reads CASRDRGQDYGYTF. The CDR3 nucleotides read TGCGCCAGCAGGGACAGGGGGCAGGACTATGGCTACACCTTC.

The CDR3 sequence is CSARDRQGVETQYF. For the CDR3, the DNA is TGCAGTGCTAGAGATCGGCAGGGCGTGGAGACCCAGTACTTC. V and J are TRBV20-1 and TRBJ2-5; TRBD1 is a possible D gene (5 bases). The CDR3 is 14 amino acids. Germline loops: CDR1 DFQATT, CDR2 SNEGSKA (reference sequence). V shed 0 bases and J shed 5 bases, with 13 bases lying between them.

This clonotype was counted only a few times. This chain joins TRBV5-4 and TRBJ2-3; TRBD2 aligns across 7 bases. V was pared by 2 bases and J by 3 bases, with 6 bases of the junction left unmatched. Germline values: CDR1 SGHNT, CDR2 YYREEE (reference sequence). The CDR3 is made up of 15 amino acids. The CDR3 DNA follows: TGTGCCAGCAGCTTACCTAGCGGTAGTACAGATACGCAGTATTTT. It encodes CASSLPSGSTDTQYF.